This TCR beta chain was retrieved from a study of control samples from healthy donors and cancer patients. Unmatched junction bases numbered 13, after V lost 5 bases and J lost 11 bases. The germline gives CDR1 LGHDT, CDR2 YNNKEL (reference sequence). This CDR3 contains 14 residues. Only in-frame clones appear in the TCRdb table, and some are missing; sequencing was by immunoSEQ multiplex PCR. The data hold around 99,000 clones, with around nine tenths observed a single time. The specimen sequenced was blood. This chain joins TRBV3-1 (or the pseudogene TRBV3-2) and TRBJ2-5; 8 bases agree with TRBD1. The clonotype was recovered from a human donor in good health. The donor label of this sample is uncertain. CDR3 DNA: TGTGCCAGCAGCTACCGACAGGGGAGTGTTTCTCAGTACTTC. As protein: CASSYRQGSVSQYF.